Described below is a single T cell receptor beta chain sequence and its context. Its antigen is still unknown. Using a J-beta primer mix together with a sample-barcoded 5' primer, a second PCR was run for roughly 6 to 12 cycles. TCRdb passed the 5' RACE reads through MiXCR, listing each CDR3 protein once. The table lists some 1.7 million distinct CDR3 sequences, about 30% of them singletons. The study drew donors from healthy Caucasian individuals in Russia aged roughly 6 to 95. This specimen belongs to a study of blood T cells in healthy people across ages. General study results and limits: Per-million-T-cell TCR beta diversity fell roughly linearly with age.

Germline V gives CDR1 SGHDN, CDR2 FVKESK. This CDR3 contains 15 residues. V lost 4 bases, J lost 8 bases, and 18 bases lay in between. The source is a woman aged 25 to 39 in good health. Source material: blood. The V gene is TRBV14, the J gene TRBJ2-4; no reliable D call. The CDR3: CASSLTSHAGDIQYF. CDR3 DNA sequence: TGTGCCAGCAGCCTGACGTCCCATGCTGGGGACATTCAGTACTTC. Based on the CDR3 plus reference TRBV14 and TRBJ2-4, the full variable domain is EAGVTQFPSHSVIEKGQTVTLRCDPISGHDNLYWYRRVMGKEIKFLLHFVKESKQDESGMPNNRFLAERTGGTYSTLKVQPAELEDSGVYFCASSLTSHAGDIQYFGAGTRLSVL.